Given below is one T cell receptor beta chain in context. This sample was included in a study of blood T cell repertoires in COVID-19. Study-wide context: Both acute and convalescent COVID-19 samples were obtained from the United States, Italy and Spain. Sources were T cells, B-cell-depleted T cells, or PBMCs; the material itself was cDNA or gDNA.

Only in-frame clones appear in the TCRdb table, and some are missing; sequencing was by immunoSEQ multiplex PCR. The table lists fewer than 150,000 clones, 70% to 90% of them singletons, with around 13% in the top ten. There are 13 residues in the CDR3. CDR1 SNHLY and CDR2 FYNNEI come from the germline V gene. The ends were cut back, 7 bases at V and 0 bases at J, with 6 bases in the middle. The sequence was collected from a human donor in a cohort sampled during active COVID-19. The chain recombines TRBV2 with TRBJ2-2; no clear D. The sequencing input was peripheral blood. The CDR3 loop is CASTQANTGELFF. The CDR3, as DNA: TGTGCCAGCACGCAGGCGAACACCGGGGAGCTGTTTTTT.